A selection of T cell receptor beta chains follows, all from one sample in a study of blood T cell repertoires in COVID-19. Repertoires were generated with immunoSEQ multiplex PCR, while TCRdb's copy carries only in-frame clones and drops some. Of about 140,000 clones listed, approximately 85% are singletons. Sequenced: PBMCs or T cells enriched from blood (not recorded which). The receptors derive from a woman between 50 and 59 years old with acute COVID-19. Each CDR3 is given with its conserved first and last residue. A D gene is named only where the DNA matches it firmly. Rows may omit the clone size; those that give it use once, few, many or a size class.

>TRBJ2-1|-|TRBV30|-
TGTGCCTGGAGTGCATGGCTCGACAATGAGCAGTTCTTC
CAWSAWLDNEQFF
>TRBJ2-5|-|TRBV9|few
TGTGCCAGCAGCGTACCCCTCCGGCTAGTTACTAAAGAGACCCAGTACTTC
CASSVPLRLVTKETQYF
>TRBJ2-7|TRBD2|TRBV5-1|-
TGCGCCAGCAGGGAAACTAGCGGGAGGGCATACGAGCAGTACTTC
CASRETSGRAYEQYF
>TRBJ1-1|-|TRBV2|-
TGTGCCAGCAGTGAATACAAGAACACTGAAGCTTTCTTT
CASSEYKNTEAFF
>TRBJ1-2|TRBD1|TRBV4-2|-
TGTGCCAGCAGCCAACGCGTAGACAGGGCGCAAGGCTACACCTTC
CASSQRVDRAQGYTF
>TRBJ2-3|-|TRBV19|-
TGTGCCAGTAGTGTTCTTGGTGGAGCGTATCAGTTGGATACGCAGTATTTT
CASSVLGGAYQLDTQYF
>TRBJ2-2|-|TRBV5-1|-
TGCGCCAGCAGCTTGGGGCTACGGCGGGACCCCACCGGGGAGCTGTTTTTT
CASSLGLRRDPTGELFF
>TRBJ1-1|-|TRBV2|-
TGTGCCAGCACCCCAGAGGGTTCGGACACTGAAGCTTTCTTT
CASTPEGSDTEAFF
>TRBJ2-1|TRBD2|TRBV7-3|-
TGTGCCAGCAGCTTAGAACTAGCGGGAGGCGAGCAGTTCTTC
CASSLELAGGEQFF
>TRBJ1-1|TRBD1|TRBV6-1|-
TGTGCCAGCAGTGACGAGGGACAGAGCACTGAAGCTTTCTTT
CASSDEGQSTEAFF
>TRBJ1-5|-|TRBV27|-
TGTGCCAGCAGCGGAATCGGCCGGGGGCCCCAGCATTTT
CASSGIGRGPQHF
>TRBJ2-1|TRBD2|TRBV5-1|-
TGCGCCAGCAGCTTAGAAAGTCTAGCGGTCTCCTACAATGAGCAGTTCTTC
CASSLESLAVSYNEQFF
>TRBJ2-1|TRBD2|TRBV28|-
TGTGCCAGCCCGAGATCTGTTGGGGCGGGAGAGGACAATGAGCAGTTCTTC
CASPRSVGAGEDNEQFF
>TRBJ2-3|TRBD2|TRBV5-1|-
TGCGCCAGCAGCCTTGGGTTCGCGGGGGAGGTGGATACGCAGTATTTT
CASSLGFAGEVDTQYF
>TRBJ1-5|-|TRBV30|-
TGTGCCTGGAGTGGGACAGTTGATCAGCCCCAGCATTTT
CAWSGTVDQPQHF
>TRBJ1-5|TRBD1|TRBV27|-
TGTGCCAGCAGTTTACAGGGGGAGAGCAATCAGCCCCAGCATTTT
CASSLQGESNQPQHF
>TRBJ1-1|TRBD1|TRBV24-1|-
TGTGCCACCAGTGATTCAGGGGGGAGGACTGAAGCTTTCTTT
CATSDSGGRTEAFF
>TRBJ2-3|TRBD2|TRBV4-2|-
TGTGCCAGCAGCCAAGACCTAGCGGATTTCACAGATACGCAGTATTTT
CASSQDLADFTDTQYF
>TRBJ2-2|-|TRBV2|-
TGTGCCAGCAGGGGGTCTGGAGGCGGCTCCGGGGAGCTGTTTTTT
CASRGSGGGSGELFF
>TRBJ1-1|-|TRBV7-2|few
TGTGCCAGCAGCTTACTGAAGAGCACTGAAGCTTTCTTT
CASSLLKSTEAFF